The 32 T cell receptor beta chains below come from one sample, sequenced in a study of control samples from healthy donors and cancer patients. Here immunoSEQ multiplex PCR was the method, and the copy in TCRdb shows in-frame clones only, minus some. Among about 92,000 clones listed, about four fifths were seen once. What was sequenced was blood. These receptors were obtained from a woman aged 55-75 years in good health.

The chain employs TRBV6-6 and TRBJ2-1; D perhaps matches TRBD1 (6 bases). The CDR3 totals 15 residues. V was clipped by 6 bases and J by 0 bases, with 12 bases between them. Germline CDR1 is MNHNY and CDR2 is SVGAGI (reference sequence). CDR3 sequence reads: CASSNGDNSYNEQFF. The CDR3 DNA is TGTGCCAGCAGCAATGGGGACAACTCCTACAATGAGCAGTTCTTC.

This chain joins TRBV28 and TRBJ1-2; the D is unclear. Per the germline V gene, CDR1 is MDHEN and CDR2 is SYDVKM. The CDR3 covers 14 residues. Trimming pared 5 bases from V and 2 bases from J, leaving 12 bases between. The CDR3 here is CASSTRPVNYGYTF. CDR3 in DNA: TGTGCCAGCAGTACCCGACCGGTGAACTATGGCTACACCTTC.

The CDR3 loop is CASSLETQGEGTEAFF. In DNA form, the CDR3 reads TGTGCCAGCAGCTTGGAAACACAGGGGGAGGGGACTGAAGCTTTCTTT. V and J are TRBV11-3 and TRBJ1-1; 8 bases line up with TRBD1. Germline V gene data show CDR1 as SGHNT and CDR2 as YENEEA. The CDR3 sequence is 16 residues long. Losses at the gene ends were 3 bases for V and 5 bases for J; bases not matched to a gene: 11.

V gene TRBV3-1 (or the pseudogene TRBV3-2) combines with J gene TRBJ2-1, with TRBD2 identical over 15 bases. The CDR3 is 15 amino acids. CDR1 is LGHDT, CDR2 YNNKEL, per germline (reference sequence). J gave up 9 bases and V 3 bases, and 3 bases lay outside the gene matches. The CDR3 region has the DNA TGTGCCAGCAGCCAGCGGACTAGCGGGAGGGGTGAGCAGTTCTTC. Its translation: CASSQRTSGRGEQFF.

The genes are TRBV15 and TRBJ1-1; 8 bases agree with TRBD1. The junction had 14 bases not matched to a gene; V was cut back by 11 bases and J by 0 bases. Germline CDR1 and CDR2: LNHNV and YYDKDF (reference sequence). The CDR3 spans 16 residues. The CDR3 DNA reads TGTGCCGCGCGGACAGGGAGAGGGGCCATGAACACTGAAGCTTTCTTT. Residues: CAARTGRGAMNTEAFF.

The rearrangement links TRBV7-9 to TRBJ1-4, with a weak D call TRBD1 (5 bases). The CDR3 runs to 15 residues. The V end was cut by 6 bases, the J end by 0 bases, with 11 bases between. Germline values: CDR1 SEHNR, CDR2 FQNEAQ (reference sequence). CDR3 nucleotides: TGTGCCAGCAGTTCAGGGTCTACAACTAATGAAAAACTGTTTTTT. The encoded protein is CASSSGSTTNEKLFF.

In DNA, the CDR3 is TGCAGCGTTGGCGACTACGAGCAGTACTTC. Amino acid sequence: CSVGDYEQYF. The chain carries TRBV29-1 and TRBJ2-7, with unresolved D. The V end was cut by 4 bases, the J end by 3 bases, with 4 bases between. CDR1 and CDR2 from the germline V gene are SQVTM and ANQGSEA. CDR3 length: 10 amino acids.

As to this clone: At one end the junction does not follow the germline gene, possibly because of a read error. The J gene is TRBJ2-4, the V gene TRBV19; the D gene could be TRBD1 or TRBD2 (6 bases each). The CDR3 has 13 amino acids. In germline, CDR1 is LNHDA, CDR2 SQIVND (reference sequence). This CDR3 is CASSPTTGDIQYF. CDR3 nucleotide sequence: TGTGCCAGTAGCCCCACGACGGGGGACATTCAATACTTC.

The rearrangement joins TRBV18 to TRBJ1-1; maybe TRBD1 (5 bases). This CDR3 region has 12 residues. Trimming removed 3 bases from V and 8 bases from J, with 10 bases in between. Germline values: CDR1 KGHSH, CDR2 LQKENI. The CDR3 nucleotides read TGTGCCAGCTCACCTAGACGGGGGGAAGCTTTCTTT. Translation: CASSPRRGEAFF.

The V gene is TRBV18, the J gene TRBJ1-2; D possibly corresponds to TRBD1 (5 bases). V lost 6 bases and J 1 base, leaving 12 bases between the germline ends. The germline gives CDR1 KGHSH, CDR2 LQKENI. The CDR3 is 14 amino acids. CDR3 protein: CASSVGANNYGYTF. CDR3 DNA sequence: TGTGCCAGCTCCGTCGGGGCTAATAACTATGGCTACACCTTC.

The gene calls are TRBV5-1 and TRBJ2-7; D unclear. The CDR3 covers 13 residues. Trimming shortened V by 2 bases and J by 2 bases, and 8 bases separated the two germline ends. Germline CDR1 reads SGHRS; CDR2 reads YFSETQ. CDR3 bases: TGCGCCAGCAGCTTAGCCAGAACCTACGAGCAGTACTTC. This gives the protein CASSLARTYEQYF.

The chain joins TRBV7-9 to TRBJ2-7, with 8 bases lining up with TRBD2. The germline gives CDR1 SEHNR, CDR2 FQNEAQ (reference sequence). The junction had 14 bases not matched to a gene; V was cut back by 5 bases and J by 5 bases. This CDR3 comprises 16 residues. CDR3 residues: CASSTFPRREADEQYF. The CDR3 DNA is TGTGCCAGCAGCACGTTTCCGAGGCGGGAGGCCGACGAGCAGTACTTC.

This clone was seen repeatedly, ten times or more. This chain uses TRBV5-4 with TRBJ1-1; 8 bases map to TRBD1. The CDR3 loop spans 14 amino acids. The ends lost 3 bases at V and 2 bases at J; junction bases unmatched: 3. The germline V gene has CDR1 SGHNT and CDR2 YYREEE (reference sequence). The DNA of the CDR3 is TGTGCCAGCAGCTGGGGGACAGGTAACACTGAAGCTTTCTTT. This translates into CASSWGTGNTEAFF.

This chain joins TRBV28 and TRBJ1-5; D unclear. V was pared by 2 bases and J by 0 bases, with 8 bases between. Germline V lookup: CDR1 MDHEN, CDR2 SYDVKM. The CDR3 consists of 15 residues. The CDR3 bases are TGTGCCAGCAGTTTACTTATTCATAGCAATCAGCCCCAGCATTTT. Translated, it gives CASSLLIHSNQPQHF.

This chain joins TRBV28 and TRBJ1-6, with D perhaps TRBD1 (5 bases). This CDR3 region has 15 residues. The V gene lost 6 bases and the J gene lost 1 base, with 10 bases spanning the gap. Germline V gene sequence: CDR1 MDHEN, CDR2 SYDVKM. CDR3 coding DNA: TGTGCCAGCAGCCCCGGGGGGTCCTATAATTCACCCCTCCACTTT. It translates to CASSPGGSYNSPLHF.

This chain uses TRBV11-2 with TRBJ1-2; a possible D gene is TRBD1 (6 bases). V lost 4 bases, J lost 8 bases, and 17 bases lay in between. Germline V gives CDR1 SGHAT, CDR2 FQNNGV. The CDR3 totals 14 residues. CDR3: CASSSDVGGVGYTF. In DNA, the CDR3 is TGTGCCAGCAGCTCCGACGTCGGGGGCGTCGGCTACACCTTC.

This clone has only one observation. The rearrangement joins TRBV2 to TRBJ2-1; D call uncertain. The CDR3 loop spans 15 amino acids. The germline V gene has CDR1 SNHLY and CDR2 FYNNEI. V lost 6 bases to trimming and J lost 4 bases, with 16 bases between them. The CDR3 DNA is TGTGCCAGCAGCCCAGACTTGGTTAGGTACAATGAGCAGTTCTTC. This gives the protein CASSPDLVRYNEQFF.

This chain connects TRBV5-4 to TRBJ2-7; 11 bases map to TRBD2. Germline CDR1 SGHNT, CDR2 YYREEE (reference sequence). After removal of 1 base from V and 7 bases from J, the junction contained 7 bases not matched to a gene. The CDR3 totals 15 residues. The CDR3 coding sequence is TGTGCCAGCAGCTTGTCCCTAGCGGGGGGAGGTGAGCAGTACTTC. Protein sequence: CASSLSLAGGGEQYF.

V and J are TRBV20-1 and TRBJ2-2, with D unresolved. Germline V gene sequence: CDR1 DFQATT, CDR2 SNEGSKA (reference sequence). The CDR3 runs 15 residues. V was shortened by 3 bases and J by 1 base, with 12 bases between the two germline ends. The DNA of the CDR3 is TGCAGTGCTAGTGATGCGGAGAGGAACACCGGGGAGCTGTTTTTT. Translated: CSASDAERNTGELFF.

As concerns this clone: Other nucleotide sequences in the sample specify the same CDR3. The chain has TRBV5-1 and TRBJ2-5; no clear D. The CDR3 length is 13 residues. Looked up from germline, CDR1 is SGHRS and CDR2 is YFSETQ. The ends were cut back, 5 bases at V and 1 base at J, with 9 bases in the middle. CDR3 residues: CASSLGSQETQYF. The CDR3 DNA sequence: TGCGCCAGCAGTCTGGGCAGCCAAGAGACCCAGTACTTC.

This chain joins TRBV6-5 and TRBJ1-5; maybe TRBD1 (6 bases). Germline CDR1 reads MNHEY; CDR2 reads SVGAGI. The CDR3 covers 16 residues. V was pared by 4 bases and J by 2 bases, with 15 bases between. This CDR3 reads CASSFEQGLGNQPQHF. CDR3 DNA: TGTGCCAGCAGTTTCGAACAGGGCCTCGGCAATCAGCCCCAGCATTTT.

The J gene is TRBJ2-7, the V gene TRBV6-5; TRBD2 is a possible D gene (7 bases). Germline assignment: CDR1 MNHEY and CDR2 SVGAGI. Trimming stripped 6 bases from V and 7 bases from J, with 19 bases between. This CDR3 contains 14 residues. The CDR3 sequence: CASSPVGGASEQYF. The CDR3 DNA reads as TGTGCCAGCAGCCCGGTGGGGGGGGCAAGTGAGCAGTACTTC.

This sequence joins TRBV5-1 and TRBJ2-1; weak D call: TRBD2 (6 bases). CDR1 is SGHRS and CDR2 is YFSETQ in the germline V gene. Trimming shortened V by 4 bases and J by 0 bases, and 11 bases separated the two germline ends. The CDR3 contains 15 residues. CDR3 protein: CASSGGASSYNEQFF. CDR3 sequence (DNA): TGCGCCAGCAGCGGCGGGGCGAGCTCCTACAATGAGCAGTTCTTC.

The chain recombines TRBV3-1 (or the pseudogene TRBV3-2) with TRBJ2-7, with D unresolved. CDR3 length: 15 amino acids. Per germline, CDR1 LGHDT and CDR2 YNNKEL (reference sequence). Between the trimmed V and J ends, which lost 1 base and 5 bases, there was a span of 15 bases. DNA of the CDR3: TGTGCCAGCAGCCAAGGGTGGGGAAAAACGGACGAGCAGTACTTC. Protein: CASSQGWGKTDEQYF.

This clone was seen a handful of times. The genes are TRBV12-3 or TRBV12-4 and TRBJ1-3, with a possible D match to TRBD1 (5 bases). V shed 7 bases and J shed 4 bases, with 8 bases lying between them. This CDR3 is 12 amino acids long. The CDR3 is CASKNRGNTIYF. The CDR3 DNA follows: TGTGCCAGCAAGAACAGGGGAAACACCATATATTTT.

In DNA form, the CDR3 reads TGTGCCAGCAGCTCGCTAGCGGGCGGTTCCAATGAGCAGTTCTTC. Amino acid sequence: CASSSLAGGSNEQFF. This chain joins TRBV7-2 and TRBJ2-1; 8 nucleotides agree with TRBD2. Germline trimming cut 4 bases from V and 6 bases from J; bases unmatched to any gene: 8. The V gene's germline CDR1 is SGHTA and CDR2 FQGNSA. The CDR3 loop spans 15 amino acids.

This clone was observed a few times. V usage is TRBV12-3 or TRBV12-4 and J usage is TRBJ1-1; D is perhaps TRBD1 (6 bases). There are 13 residues in the CDR3. Trimming removed 10 bases from V and 1 base from J, with 13 bases in between. CDR3 nucleotide sequence: TGTGCCACCAGACAGGCGACGAACACTGAAGCTTTCTTT. Its protein is CATRQATNTEAFF.

The J gene is TRBJ1-1, the V gene TRBV19, with 9 bases identical to TRBD1. The CDR3 sequence is 12 residues long. V trimming: 9 bases; J trimming: 3 bases; junction bases outside the gene matches: 2. The germline V gene encodes CDR1 LNHDA and CDR2 SQIVND (reference sequence). CDR3 in amino acids: CASRDRDTEAFF. The CDR3 nucleotides read TGTGCCAGCCGGGACAGGGACACTGAAGCTTTCTTT.

V gene TRBV21-1 combines with J gene TRBJ2-7. TRBV21-1 is a recognized pseudogene. The CDR3 sequence is 19 residues long. DNA of the CDR3: TGTGCCAGCAGCAAAGCTTTACTTCCTGGGTACCAGATTTACTACGAGCAGTACTTC. This sequence encodes CASSKALLPGYQIYYEQYF.

The chain employs TRBV18 and TRBJ1-6, with D maybe TRBD1 (6 bases). V was clipped by 2 bases and J by 6 bases, with 11 bases between them. The CDR3 extends over 15 amino acids. CDR1 is KGHSH, CDR2 LQKENI, per germline. CDR3 region: CASSPYREGNSPLHF. The CDR3 DNA reads TGTGCCAGCTCACCATACAGGGAGGGTAATTCACCCCTCCACTTT.

The V call is TRBV24-1, the J call TRBJ1-2; D ambiguous. Germline V gives CDR1 KGHDR, CDR2 SFDVKD. Trimming pared 4 bases from V and 6 bases from J, leaving 8 bases between. This CDR3 contains 12 residues. The CDR3 DNA is TGTGCCACCAGTGACCCACAGCATGGCTACACCTTC. It encodes CATSDPQHGYTF.

The CDR3 DNA is TGTGCCAGCAGTTCGGTAGTGGGACAGGATAATTCACCCCTCCACTTT. This sequence encodes CASSSVVGQDNSPLHF. The gene calls are TRBV27 and TRBJ1-6; 8 bases align to TRBD1. CDR3 length equals 16 residues. Looked up from germline, CDR1 is MNHEY and CDR2 is SMNVEV (reference sequence). The junction had 7 bases not matched to a gene; V was cut back by 4 bases and J by 5 bases.